The 5 T cell receptor beta chains presented below share a single source sample, sequenced in a study of CD4 T cells in relation to SARS-CoV-2 and coronaviruses. CD4+ T cells from unexposed donors were obtained before the COVID-19 pandemic (2011-2018). After roughly ten days of culture, CD4+ T cells were isolated. Clones were read by immunoSEQ multiplex PCR, and TCRdb kept only the in-frame ones, dropping some. The profile shows about 18,000 clones, over 60% of them singletons. No cognate antigen is known for these TCRs. The sequencing sample was made of CD4+ T cells from PBMCs, cultured in vitro. These TCRs come from a human donor in good health.

V usage is TRBV30 and J usage is TRBJ1-5; 10 bases map to TRBD1. The CDR3 contains 16 residues. Losses at the gene ends were 1 base for V and 5 bases for J; bases not matched to a gene: 8. The germline gives CDR1 GTSNPN, CDR2 SVGIG (reference sequence). The CDR3 spells CAWSASGTGAYQPQHF. The CDR3, as DNA: TGTGCCTGGAGTGCCTCCGGGACAGGGGCTTATCAGCCCCAGCATTTT.

The chain employs TRBV5-1 and TRBJ2-7; 16 nucleotides align to TRBD2. The germline gives CDR1 SGHRS, CDR2 YFSETQ. CDR3 length: 22 amino acids. After removal of 4 bases from V and 2 bases from J, the junction contained 21 bases not matched to a gene. The DNA for the CDR3 is TGCGCCAGCAGCGGCTACCAGGGGGCGGCGGGACTAGCGGGAGGGTCCACCTACGAGCAGTACTTC. Translation: CASSGYQGAAGLAGGSTYEQYF. The entire variable domain, with the rest obtained from reference TRBV5-1 and TRBJ2-7, is as follows: KAGVTQTPRYLIKTRGQQVTLSCSPISGHRSVSWYQQTPGQGLQFLFEYFSETQRNKGNFPGRFSGRQFSNSRSEMNVSTLELGDSALYLCASSGYQGAAGLAGGSTYEQYFGPGTRLTVT.

The rearrangement joins TRBV24-1 to TRBJ2-1; no reliable D call. CDR3 length: 14 amino acids. V was shortened by 5 bases and J by 6 bases, with 13 bases between the two germline ends. Germline V gene sequence: CDR1 KGHDR, CDR2 SFDVKD. The CDR3: CATSGSTLGNEQFF. CDR3 DNA: TGTGCCACCAGTGGGTCCACCCTGGGCAATGAGCAGTTCTTC.

J is TRBJ1-1 and V is TRBV19, with a weak D call TRBD1 (6 bases). Per the germline V gene, CDR1 is LNHDA and CDR2 is SQIVND (reference sequence). The CDR3 has 15 residues. The germline V and J ends were trimmed by 3 bases and 0 bases, with 11 bases remaining between them. CDR3 sequence (DNA): TGTGCCAGTAGTATCGTAGCAGGGGTGAACACTGAAGCTTTCTTT. It yields the protein CASSIVAGVNTEAFF.

This chain connects TRBV3-1 (or the pseudogene TRBV3-2) to TRBJ1-2; no definite D call. Looked up from germline, CDR1 is LGHDT and CDR2 is YNNKEL (reference sequence). The CDR3 contains 14 residues. The V gene lost 1 base and the J gene lost 8 bases, with 14 bases spanning the gap. The CDR3 spells CASSQGDAFRGYTF. The CDR3 region has the DNA TGTGCCAGCAGCCAAGGGGATGCGTTCCGCGGCTACACCTTC.